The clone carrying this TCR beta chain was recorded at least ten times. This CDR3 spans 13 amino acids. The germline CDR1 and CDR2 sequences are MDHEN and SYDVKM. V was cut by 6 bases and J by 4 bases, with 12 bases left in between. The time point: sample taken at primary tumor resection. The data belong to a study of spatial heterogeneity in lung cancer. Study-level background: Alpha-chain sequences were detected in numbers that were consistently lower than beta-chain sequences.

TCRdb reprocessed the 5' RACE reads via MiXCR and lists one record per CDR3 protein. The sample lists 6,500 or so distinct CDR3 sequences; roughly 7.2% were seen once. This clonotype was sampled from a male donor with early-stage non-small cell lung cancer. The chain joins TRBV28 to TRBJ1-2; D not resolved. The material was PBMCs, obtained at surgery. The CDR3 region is CASSSAESYGYTF. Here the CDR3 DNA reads TGTGCCAGCAGCTCAGCAGAGAGCTATGGCTACACCTTC.